This TCR beta chain was profiled in a study of naive and memory T cell subsets. An equimolar mix of two oligonucleotides served as the beta constant-region primer for TRBC1 and TRBC2. The ligated cDNA underwent four PCR rounds using SP2 and nested alpha and beta constant-region primers. TCRdb used MiXCR to reprocess the UMI-ligation and nested PCR reads, holding one entry per CDR3 protein. Seen here are 130,000 to 150,000 distinct CDR3 sequences, 15% to 20% observed once, and the top ten hold around 0.14%. The germline gives CDR1 SGHAT, CDR2 FQDESV (reference sequence). V dropped 1 base and J dropped 1; count of bases not matched to a gene: 13. The CDR3 sequence is 19 residues long.

The clonotype was recovered from a human donor in good health. The chain uses TRBV11-1 and TRBJ2-7; 10 bases are a match to TRBD2. The sequencing input was naive CD4+ T cells from blood. CDR3 sequence: CASSLEGPSGSSRSYEQYF. CDR3 DNA: TGTGCCAGCAGCTTAGAAGGGCCTAGCGGGAGCTCGCGGTCCTACGAGCAGTACTTC.